This TCR beta chain was obtained from a study of T cell changes during pregnancy in multiple sclerosis. The table came from immunoSEQ multiplex PCR; TCRdb's copy has only in-frame clones and leaves some out. Of roughly 62,000 clones listed, 89% are singletons. V lost 2 bases and J 7 bases, leaving 6 bases between the germline ends. CDR1 and CDR2 from the germline V gene are SGHDT and YYEEEE. CDR3 size: 12 residues. The receptor comes from a female donor with multiple sclerosis, enrolled in a pregnancy study. The source was peripheral blood, collected in the first trimester of pregnancy. The J gene is TRBJ2-2, the V gene TRBV5-6; the D gene is possibly TRBD2 (6 bases). The CDR3 here is CASSFSGGELFF. Written as DNA, the CDR3 is TGTGCCAGCAGCTTTAGCGGCGGGGAGCTGTTTTTT.